The entry that follows covers one TCR beta chain sequence. This specimen comes from a study of blood T cell repertoires in COVID-19. Turning to the study itself: PBMCs, B-cell-depleted T cells, or T cells were the source of the cDNA or gDNA that made up the material.

The method was immunoSEQ multiplex PCR; TCRdb's version includes in-frame clones alone and lacks a portion of them. The repertoire has approximately 260,000 clones, roughly nine tenths of them found once; the top ten carry around 7.2%. The germline V gene has CDR1 DFQATT and CDR2 SNEGSKA (reference sequence). J gave up 3 bases and V 3 bases, and 7 bases lay outside the gene matches. This CDR3 comprises 15 residues. This clonotype was sampled from a man aged 55-75 years who had recovered from COVID-19. The chain joins TRBV20-1 to TRBJ2-3; the match to TRBD2 covers 9 bases. The specimen was peripheral blood. The CDR3 sequence is CSASGNSGGTDTQYF. The CDR3 DNA reads as TGCAGTGCTAGTGGGAATAGCGGGGGTACAGATACGCAGTATTTT.